Listed below are T cell receptor beta chains from one sample, sequenced in a study of radiation and T cells in renal cell carcinoma. The data were produced by immunoSEQ multiplex PCR, yet TCRdb's version contains in-frame clones alone and is incomplete. The sample has roughly 120,000 clones; roughly four fifths are singletons. The specimen was blood, collected from a patient whose treatment included radiotherapy and nephrectomy. The source is a woman aged 60-75 years with renal cell carcinoma. Both conserved end residues are part of each CDR3. The order of the fields is CDR3 DNA, CDR3 protein, J gene, D gene, clone size, V gene. The D gene is left open where the match is weak. Expanded clones are given a class, and other clones once, few, many or no size at all.

TGTGCCAGCAGGGTCCGGGACCGCCATAACATGTACATTCAGTACTTC CASRVRDRHNMYIQYF TRBJ2-4 - - TRBV2
TGTGCCAGCAGCTCCTATTCCACAGGGGCCCCCGAAGCTTTCTTT CASSSYSTGAPEAFF TRBJ1-1 TRBD1 - TRBV5-5
TGTGCCAGCCTTGCCGGTAATCATGAGCAGTTCTTC CASLAGNHEQFF TRBJ2-1 - - TRBV28
TGTGCCAGCAGCTTAGTCGGAGGGGCAGGTTACCTCGCCAAAAACATTCAGTACTTC CASSLVGGAGYLAKNIQYF TRBJ2-4 - - TRBV7-2
TGTGCCAGCAGTTCCCAGGGAATTGAGCAGTTCTTC CASSSQGIEQFF TRBJ2-1 - - TRBV27
TGCGCCAGCAGTTTGGTGACTCGGGGCGAGAACACTGAAGCTTTCTTT CASSLVTRGENTEAFF TRBJ1-1 - - TRBV5-1
TGTGCCAGCAGTTACGACGGGACGATTGGCTACACCTTC CASSYDGTIGYTF TRBJ1-2 - - TRBV6-5
TGTGCCAGCAGCCCCGGGACAGGGCCTAACTATGGCTACACCTTC CASSPGTGPNYGYTF TRBJ1-2 TRBD1 - TRBV2
TGTGCCAGCAGCCCCGGAGTAGGGGGAAACACCATATATTTT CASSPGVGGNTIYF TRBJ1-3 - - TRBV7-6
TGTGCCAGCAGGATAGGGGGCGATCAGCCCCAGCATTTT CASRIGGDQPQHF TRBJ1-5 TRBD1 once TRBV6-1
TGTGCCAGCAGCGAGTGGGACAGGCCGAATCAGCCCCAGCATTTT CASSEWDRPNQPQHF TRBJ1-5 TRBD1 - TRBV2
TGTGCCAGCAGTGTAAGTTGGACCATCACAGATACGCAGTATTTT CASSVSWTITDTQYF TRBJ2-3 - - TRBV27
TGTGCCAGCTCACCGGGACAGGGTGAAAAACTGTTTTTT CASSPGQGEKLFF TRBJ1-4 TRBD1 - TRBV18
TGTGCCAGCAGTCTAGGAAACTATGGCTACACCTTC CASSLGNYGYTF TRBJ1-2 - - TRBV6-5
TGTGCCAGCAGCTGGAGGGACGGGAGTGCTTTCTTT CASSWRDGSAFF TRBJ1-1 - few TRBV5-4
TGCGCCAGCATAGGGGGGAAAGGTCCTGAAGCTTTCTTT CASIGGKGPEAFF TRBJ1-1 - few TRBV5-1
TGTGCCACCAGCCCTAGACAGTCGCGCGAAACCCAGTACTTC CATSPRQSRETQYF TRBJ2-5 - - TRBV15
TGTGCCATCAGTGAAGACAGGGGAGGTCAGCCCCAGCATTTT CAISEDRGGQPQHF TRBJ1-5 TRBD1 few TRBV10-3
TGTGCCAGCAGTTACTCGAGCTACTCTGGAAACACCATATATTTT CASSYSSYSGNTIYF TRBJ1-3 - - TRBV6-5
TGTGCCAGCAGTTATGACAGGGCTAACTATGGCTACACCTTC CASSYDRANYGYTF TRBJ1-2 TRBD1 - TRBV6-6
TGTGCCAGTAGTATAAGACTGGACAGTACGAACACCGGGGAGCTGTTTTTT CASSIRLDSTNTGELFF TRBJ2-2 - - TRBV19
TGTGCCACCAGCAGTAGCGGGGGGGCAGCAACAGATACGCAGTATTTT CATSSSGGAATDTQYF TRBJ2-3 TRBD2 few TRBV15
TGTGCCAGCACCAGGGGTCCCCAACAAGAGACCCAGTACTTC CASTRGPQQETQYF TRBJ2-5 - - TRBV5-6
TGTGCCAGCAGCTTTTTACCGTCCAAAGAGACCCAGTACTTC CASSFLPSKETQYF TRBJ2-5 - - TRBV5-6
TGTGCCAGCAGCTTATTTTCGGGGACAGGGCAGAACGAGCAGTTCTTC CASSLFSGTGQNEQFF TRBJ2-1 TRBD1 many TRBV7-2
TGTGCCAGCAGTGAACCCTCGGGTGCCAAAAACATTCAGTACTTC CASSEPSGAKNIQYF TRBJ2-4 - once TRBV6-4
TGCGCCAGCAGCTTGCAGGCGGGATGGGGCGAGCAGTACTTC CASSLQAGWGEQYF TRBJ2-7 - - TRBV5-1
TGTGCCAGCAGTTACTTTCAGGGGGCGGCTTTCTTT CASSYFQGAAFF TRBJ1-1 TRBD1 - TRBV6-5
TGTGCCAGCAGTTTATTTGCGTTCGGGTCGTGGGAGACCCAGTACTTC CASSLFAFGSWETQYF TRBJ2-5 - - TRBV6-5
TGCGCCAGCACATTCGGGACAGGGACCAACGAGCAGTACTTC CASTFGTGTNEQYF TRBJ2-7 TRBD1 - TRBV5-1
TGCGCCAGCAGCATGGGACAGGTAAATGAGCAGTTCTTC CASSMGQVNEQFF TRBJ2-1 TRBD1 - TRBV5-1
TGTGCCAGCAGTGAATCCCCTTGGGGGGGTATTAATGAAAAACTGTTTTTT CASSESPWGGINEKLFF TRBJ1-4 - - TRBV25-1
TGTGCCAGCAGTGAACGGCGCGCGGGCTCCGTCGGGGAGCTGTTTTTT CASSERRAGSVGELFF TRBJ2-2 - - TRBV6-1
TGTGCCAGCTCACCCGGACAGGGGGCGCGGGAGACCCAGTACTTC CASSPGQGARETQYF TRBJ2-5 TRBD1 - TRBV18
TGCGCCAGCAGCTTGGAAAGGCCGGGCTCTGGAAACACCATATATTTT CASSLERPGSGNTIYF TRBJ1-3 - - TRBV5-1
TGCGCCAGCAGCTTGACCTCAGATAACACTGAAGCTTTCTTT CASSLTSDNTEAFF TRBJ1-1 - few TRBV5-1
TGTGCCAGCAATCCGACAGGGGGCTATCAGCCCCAGCATTTT CASNPTGGYQPQHF TRBJ1-5 TRBD1 - TRBV27
TGTGCCAGCAGTTTATTGGACAGGTTTGGCTCTTTGATCGGGACGGTACCTGAAGCTTTCTTT CASSLLDRFGSLIGTVPEAFF TRBJ1-1 TRBD1 - TRBV28
TGTGCCAGTACCGGGACAGCCTATGGCTACACCTTC CASTGTAYGYTF TRBJ1-2 TRBD1 - TRBV19
TGTGCCACCAGCAGAGTGAGTGGGGCTGGAAACACCATATATTTT CATSRVSGAGNTIYF TRBJ1-3 - - TRBV15
TGTGCCAGCAGTTCCGGGACAGGGGATACCGGGGGCTCCTACGAGCAGTACTTC CASSSGTGDTGGSYEQYF TRBJ2-7 TRBD1 - TRBV28
TGTGCCAGCACTTCGGGAGGCGGCACAGATACGCAGTATTTT CASTSGGGTDTQYF TRBJ2-3 TRBD2 - TRBV7-3
TGTGCCAGCCGCTCGGGCCCCGGCCCTTACGAGCAGTACTTC CASRSGPGPYEQYF TRBJ2-7 - - TRBV28
TGTGCCAGCAGTGAAAGGACAGGGGTCGACGAGCAGTACTTC CASSERTGVDEQYF TRBJ2-7 TRBD1 - TRBV6-1
TGTGCCAGCAGCTGGTACAGGGGGCCAGAGACCCAGTACTTC CASSWYRGPETQYF TRBJ2-5 TRBD1 - TRBV5-6
TGTGCCGGCAGCTCCATTTATGGCTACACCTTC CAGSSIYGYTF TRBJ1-2 - - TRBV5-6